Below, one TCR beta chain is given with its context. CDR3 length: 15 amino acids. Per the germline V gene, CDR1 is LNHNV and CDR2 is YYDKDF (reference sequence). The germline V and J ends were trimmed by 3 bases and 5 bases, with 16 bases remaining between them. These data are taken from a study of blood T cell repertoires in COVID-19. Whole-study context: In each case, the material was cDNA or gDNA derived from T cells, B-cell-depleted T cells, or PBMCs.

Under the authors' procedure: Amplification from reference gene primers served as the basis for estimated nucleated cell counts. Produced via immunoSEQ multiplex PCR; TCRdb's table is partial and in-frame only. V, J and clone size derive from that table, while D and trimming were established from the DNA sequence. The sample includes roughly 140,000 clones, 85% of them seen just once. The sequencing sample was made of peripheral blood. The receptor comes from a woman aged 40 to 49 with active or convalescent COVID-19. The rearrangement joins TRBV15 to TRBJ1-1; a possible D gene is TRBD1 (6 bases). The CDR3 DNA is TGTGCCACCAGCAGGGATCAACAGGGTGGGACTGAAGCTTTCTTT. The encoded protein is CATSRDQQGGTEAFF.